A selection of T cell receptor beta chains follows, all from one sample in a study of CD8 T cells in ankylosing spondylitis. Via MiXCR, TCRdb re-called the 5' RACE reads, giving one row per CDR3 protein. The repertoire holds 250,000 or so distinct CDR3 sequences, with roughly 25% as singletons. The sample was blood, either unsorted or a sorted T cell fraction (not recorded which). Every receptor here comes from a male donor with ankylosing spondylitis or in good health (not recorded which). The CDR3 runs from the conserved cysteine through the conserved F or W. D genes are given only for firm matches. Clone size is not always given. Where it is, it says once, few, many or a class for expanded clones.

d_gene,v_gene,j_gene,len,abundance,CDR3nt,CDR3aa
NA,TRBV6-5,TRBJ2-5,12,NA,TGTGCCAGCAGGAGGGGGTCGGAGACCCAGTACTTC,CASRRGSETQYF
TRBD1,TRBV20-1,TRBJ2-3,12,NA,TGCAGTGCTAACCAGGGGGCAGATACGCAGTATTTT,CSANQGADTQYF
NA,TRBV4-1,TRBJ1-6,16,many,TGCGCCAGCAGCAAGGATGGGGGAAGGCCCAATTCACCCCTCCACTTT,CASSKDGGRPNSPLHF
TRBD1,TRBV12-3/TRBV12-4,TRBJ2-5,12,NA,TGTGCCAGCGGTAAAACAGGGGAAATTTTGTACTTC,CASGKTGEILYF
NA,TRBV12-3/TRBV12-4,TRBJ2-1,11,NA,TGTGCCAGCATGAGGGGGAATGAGCAGTTCTTC,CASMRGNEQFF
TRBD2,TRBV20-1,TRBJ2-7,15,NA,TGCAGTGCTAGAGCCAGGCGGGGGTGGTCCTACGAGCAGTACTTC,CSARARRGWSYEQYF
TRBD2,TRBV4-1,TRBJ2-1,18,few,TGCGCCAGCAGCCCGCCGGGACTAGCGGGGGGGCCGGTCTATGAGCAGTTCTTC,CASSPPGLAGGPVYEQFF
NA,TRBV20-1,TRBJ2-4,14,once,TGCAGTGCCCTGAGACAACTAGCCAAAAACATTCAGTACTTC,CSALRQLAKNIQYF
NA,TRBV20-1,TRBJ2-7,14,NA,TGCAGTGCTAGAAGGGACACAAGTTTAATCGAGCAGTACTTC,CSARRDTSLIEQYF
NA,TRBV5-1,TRBJ2-7,14,many,TGCGCCAGCAGCTTGGAGGGGTTCGCCTACGAGCAGTACTTC,CASSLEGFAYEQYF
NA,TRBV18,TRBJ1-2,14,NA,TGTGCCAGCTCAGAAGACAGTGGGCGGCTTGGCTACACCTTC,CASSEDSGRLGYTF
TRBD1,TRBV29-1,TRBJ2-3,18,few,TGCAGCGTTGAAGACTTGGACAGGAGGCACGGTAGCACGGATACGCAGTATTTT,CSVEDLDRRHGSTDTQYF
NA,TRBV20-1,TRBJ2-3,15,once,TGCAGTGCCCCAGACCCCGGGGTTGGCACAGATACGCAGTATTTT,CSAPDPGVGTDTQYF
NA,TRBV12-3/TRBV12-4,TRBJ1-3,14,many,TGTGCCACCGAAGGGTCAGGGTGGGGAAACACCATATATTTT,CATEGSGWGNTIYF
NA,TRBV5-1,TRBJ2-2,13,many,TGCGCCAGCAGCTCTTTGATGGCCGGGGAGCTGTTTTTT,CASSSLMAGELFF
TRBD1,TRBV20-1,TRBJ2-5,16,NA,TGCAGTGCTAGAGATCATTGGGACAGGACTCAAGAGACCCAGTACTTC,CSARDHWDRTQETQYF
NA,TRBV12-3/TRBV12-4,TRBJ1-5,15,many,TGTGCCAGCAGTTCCACAGGGAATAGCAATCAGCCCCAGCATTTT,CASSSTGNSNQPQHF
NA,TRBV20-1,TRBJ1-2,12,few,TGCAGTGCCCAGTTGGCGGTCTATGGCTACACCTTC,CSAQLAVYGYTF
NA,TRBV5-4,TRBJ2-3,15,NA,TGTGCCAGCAGCTTGCCAGGGACCCGCACAGATACGCAGTATTTT,CASSLPGTRTDTQYF
TRBD2,TRBV20-1,TRBJ2-5,14,many,TGCAGTGCTAGTAGAGCGGGGGGACAAGAGACCCAGTACTTC,CSASRAGGQETQYF
NA,TRBV5-1,TRBJ2-2,16,many,TGCGCCAGCAGCTTTATCGAGCAGGGGAGCACCGGGGAGCTGTTTTTT,CASSFIEQGSTGELFF
TRBD1,TRBV20-1,TRBJ1-1,15,NA,TGCAGTGCTAGAGAACCGGGACAGGTCAGCACTGAAGCTTTCTTT,CSAREPGQVSTEAFF
TRBD2,TRBV11-2,TRBJ2-3,16,many,TGTGCCAGCAGCTCGAGACTAGCGGGGGGCGCAGATACGCAGTATTTT,CASSSRLAGGADTQYF
NA,TRBV12-3/TRBV12-4,TRBJ2-1,14,NA,TGTGCCAGCAGTTTACGGGCTCCCGAGGATGAGCAGTTCTTC,CASSLRAPEDEQFF
TRBD2,TRBV9,TRBJ2-1,18,few,TGTGCCAGCAGCGGGCGACTAGCGGGGGGGCGCTCCTACAATGAGCAGTTCTTC,CASSGRLAGGRSYNEQFF
NA,TRBV15,TRBJ2-3,16,few,TGTGCCACCAGCAGAGCTATGGGACTGAGCACAGATACGCAGTATTTT,CATSRAMGLSTDTQYF
TRBD1,TRBV29-1,TRBJ2-3,13,many,TGCAGCGGGAGGGACAGGGCTCCAGATACGCAGTATTTT,CSGRDRAPDTQYF
NA,TRBV3-1,TRBJ2-7,17,NA,TGTGCCAGCAGCCAAGTAACGGGGGCCCCGAGCTCCTACGAGCAGTACTTC,CASSQVTGAPSSYEQYF
TRBD1,TRBV20-1,TRBJ2-7,13,NA,TGCAGTGCTAGGGACAGGGGGGGGTACGAGCAGTACTTC,CSARDRGGYEQYF
TRBD1,TRBV20-1,TRBJ2-5,13,many,TGCAGTGCTAGAGGACAGGGTAAAGAGACCCAGTACTTC,CSARGQGKETQYF
TRBD2,TRBV20-1,TRBJ2-1,15,many,TGCAGTGCTAGAGAGGGACTACCGCGTGGCAATGAGCAGTTCTTC,CSAREGLPRGNEQFF
NA,TRBV5-6,TRBJ2-5,16,many,TGTGCCAGCAGCGCCGTGGGGAAGCAATCCCAAGAGACCCAGTACTTC,CASSAVGKQSQETQYF
NA,TRBV20-1,TRBJ2-1,11,NA,TGCAGTGCTAGTAGTCTCCAGGAGCAGTTCTTC,CSASSLQEQFF
NA,TRBV20-1,TRBJ1-2,14,few,TGCAGTGCCCTAGAGGACACCTCAGCGTATGGCTACACCTTC,CSALEDTSAYGYTF
NA,TRBV5-1,TRBJ2-7,18,many,TGCGCCAGCAGCCCCTTATTTTCTATTACAGGGAAATCCTACGAGCAGTACTTC,CASSPLFSITGKSYEQYF
NA,TRBV4-1,TRBJ2-3,16,many,TGCGCCAGCAGCCAAGGTCCGGGAACTAGCACAGATACGCAGTATTTT,CASSQGPGTSTDTQYF
NA,TRBV5-1,TRBJ2-3,15,many,TGCGCCAGCAGCTTTGGAAGCTACAACGAAGATACGCAGTATTTT,CASSFGSYNEDTQYF
NA,TRBV29-1,TRBJ2-5,13,NA,TGCAGCTTACTCCCACAGGGTAAAGAGACCCAGTACTTC,CSLLPQGKETQYF
TRBD2,TRBV12-3/TRBV12-4,TRBJ2-1,14,NA,TGTGCCAGCTATAGCGGGGGCCCTGAGTCTGAGCAGTTCTTC,CASYSGGPESEQFF
NA,TRBV18,TRBJ2-7,13,many,TGTGCCAGCTCACCACCCGCTAACTACGAGCAGTACTTC,CASSPPANYEQYF
NA,TRBV7-2,TRBJ1-3,13,many,TGTGCCAGCAGCCGCTCAGCGGGAAACACCATATATTTT,CASSRSAGNTIYF
NA,TRBV21-1,TRBJ1-5,15,NA,TGTGCCAGCAGCCCCGGGGCAGGTACTAATCAGCCCCAGCATTTT,CASSPGAGTNQPQHF
NA,TRBV5-3,TRBJ1-5,14,NA,TGTGCCAACCCCCTTTTTGGGGGGGATCAGCCACAGCATTTT,CANPLFGGDQPQHF
NA,TRBV10-3,TRBJ2-7,13,few,TGTGCCATCAGTGAGTCCGGAACCTACGAGCAGTACTTC,CAISESGTYEQYF
NA,TRBV6-5,TRBJ2-4,16,few,TGTGCCAGCAGTTCCGCGGCGGCTACCCAACAACACATTCAGTACTTC,CASSSAAATQQHIQYF
TRBD2,TRBV20-1,TRBJ2-3,13,few,TGCAGTGCGACCGGGACTACCTCAGATACGCAGTATTTT,CSATGTTSDTQYF
TRBD2,TRBV9,TRBJ2-7,15,many,TGTGCCAGCAGCGCGAAGGCTAGCGGGGGTTACGAGCAGTACTTC,CASSAKASGGYEQYF
NA,TRBV7-9,TRBJ1-2,14,NA,TGTGCCAGCAGCGCCTTCACAGGGTTCTATGGCTACACCTTC,CASSAFTGFYGYTF
NA,TRBV12-3/TRBV12-4,TRBJ2-7,13,few,TGTGCCAGCAGTTTGAGGTTCTCCTACGAGCAGTACTTC,CASSLRFSYEQYF
NA,TRBV24-1,TRBJ2-5,14,NA,TGTGCCACCAGTGATTGGGCCAACCAAGAGACCCAGTACTTC,CATSDWANQETQYF
NA,TRBV20-1,TRBJ1-2,13,many,TGCAGTGCTAGATCCAGGCCGACCTATGGCTACACCTTC,CSARSRPTYGYTF
NA,TRBV24-1,TRBJ2-7,13,many,TGTGCCACCAGTCAACCAGGGTCGAGGGAGCAGTACTTC,CATSQPGSREQYF
TRBD2,TRBV12-3/TRBV12-4,TRBJ2-1,15,NA,TGTGCCAGCAGTTTACTAGCGGGGTGGTACAATGAGCAGTTCTTC,CASSLLAGWYNEQFF
TRBD2,TRBV20-1,TRBJ2-3,16,NA,TGCAGTGCTAGAGGGGCTAGCGGGGGCCTCCGGGATACGCAGTATTTT,CSARGASGGLRDTQYF
NA,TRBV19,TRBJ2-2,16,many,TGTGCCAGTAGTACCCGAGACAGGATCAACACCGGGGAGCTGTTTTTT,CASSTRDRINTGELFF
NA,TRBV5-6,TRBJ2-2,15,many,TGTGCCAGCTCGATGACAGCCCTGAACACCGGGGAGCTGTTTTTT,CASSMTALNTGELFF
NA,TRBV20-1,TRBJ2-2,16,many,TGCAGTGCTAGATGGGGGGCCGGGACAAACACCGGGGAGCTGTTTTTT,CSARWGAGTNTGELFF
NA,TRBV20-1,TRBJ2-5,12,many,TGCAGTGCTAGAGCCGGGGGAGAGACCCAGTACTTC,CSARAGGETQYF
NA,TRBV12-3/TRBV12-4,TRBJ1-5,15,NA,TGTGCCAGCAGAACCGGGGAGCTCGGCAATCAGCCCCAGCATTTT,CASRTGELGNQPQHF